One sample yielded the 21 T cell receptor beta chains listed below, sequenced in a study of CD8 T cell repertoires and HIV-1 epitope variants (TCRdb year 2020). Receptors were amplified or captured by the immunoSEQ multiplex PCR assay. TCRdb took over this immuneACCESS table, retaining in-frame rearrangements with V and J assigned. Such tables are incomplete; in checked studies, under half of the missing clones stem from an unresolved V gene, and the remainder is unexplained. The sample table records around 1,100 clones; 60% to 80% of these occur just once. Approximately 45% of the sample comes from the top ten. Their antigens are not known. Sample: cultured CD8+ T cells derived from PBMCs. The receptor source for this set is a male donor with HIV.

The rearrangement uses TRBV4-1 and TRBJ1-1, with 8 bases that match TRBD1. This CDR3 comprises 13 residues. The V segment lost 4 bases and the J segment 8 bases; nucleotides outside the gene matches: 6. CDR1 is MGHRA, CDR2 YSYEKL, per germline. The CDR3 loop is CASSRLQGEEAFF. CDR3 in DNA: TGCGCCAGCAGCCGTTTACAGGGGGAGGAAGCTTTCTTT.

This clone occurred a few times. V is TRBV28 and J is TRBJ2-7, with a weak D call TRBD1 (6 bases). The germline gives CDR1 MDHEN, CDR2 SYDVKM. CDR3 length: 14 residues. V was trimmed by 3 bases and J by 6 bases, leaving 15 bases between them. CDR3 DNA sequence: TGTGCCAGCAGTTTGACCAGGGGTGGGGCCGAGCAGTACTTC. Residues: CASSLTRGGAEQYF.

This clone was seen only once. The V call is TRBV4-1, the J call TRBJ2-3; possible D gene TRBD2, 5 bases. V lost 2 bases to trimming and J lost 3 bases, with 18 bases between them. This CDR3 is built from 17 residues. In germline, CDR1 is MGHRA, CDR2 YSYEKL. CDR3 sequence reads: CASSQTEPGGGTDTQYF. The DNA for the CDR3 is TGCGCCAGCAGCCAAACCGAGCCCGGAGGTGGAACAGATACGCAGTATTTT.

This rearrangement joins TRBV5-1 to TRBJ2-7, with 9 bases identical to TRBD1. With V trimmed by 3 bases and J by 6 bases, 4 bases remained unmatched. This CDR3 region has 13 residues. CDR1 and CDR2 (germline): SGHRS, YFSETQ. The CDR3 here is CASSSGTGSEQYF. The CDR3 bases are TGCGCCAGCAGCTCAGGGACAGGGAGCGAGCAGTACTTC.

DNA of the CDR3: TGTGCCAGCAGCTTTTCGGGTAGCAATCAGCCCCAGCATTTT. Translation: CASSFSGSNQPQHF. The rearrangement joins TRBV5-4 to TRBJ1-5; D uncertain. Germline loops: CDR1 SGHNT, CDR2 YYREEE (reference sequence). This CDR3 has 14 amino acids. Trimming stripped 2 bases from V and 0 bases from J, with 6 bases between.

Only one count was recorded for this clone. This rearrangement joins TRBV5-1 to TRBJ2-3; 8 bases are a match to TRBD1. With 2 bases clipped from V and 1 base from J, the junction kept 3 bases outside the gene matches. This CDR3 is 15 amino acids long. CDR1 is SGHRS, CDR2 YFSETQ, per germline. CDR3 nucleotides: TGCGCCAGCAGCTTTGGACAGGGAGGCACAGATACGCAGTATTTT. Its protein product is CASSFGQGGTDTQYF.

The V gene is TRBV6-5, the J gene TRBJ2-5; the match to TRBD1 covers 8 bases. In germline, CDR1 is MNHEY, CDR2 SVGAGI. The ends lost 5 bases at V and 4 bases at J; junction bases unmatched: 6. This CDR3 contains 14 residues. For the CDR3, the DNA is TGTGCCAGCAGTAATACAGGGGGGCGAGAGACCCAGTACTTC. Its protein is CASSNTGGRETQYF.

This clone was counted a single time. The V call is TRBV6-6, the J call TRBJ1-1; 8 bases agree with TRBD1. J lost 1 base, V lost 3 bases, and 4 bases had no gene match. Germline CDR1 reads MNHNY; CDR2 reads SVGAGI (reference sequence). This CDR3 comprises 15 residues. CDR3 bases: TGTGCCAGCAGTTATAGTGGGACAGGGAACACTGAAGCTTTCTTT. Translation gives CASSYSGTGNTEAFF.

The chain combines TRBV19 with TRBJ2-2; unclear D gene. In germline, CDR1 is LNHDA, CDR2 SQIVND (reference sequence). The CDR3 covers 14 residues. The V end was cut by 3 bases, the J end by 4 bases, with 9 bases between. The CDR3 bases are TGTGCCAGTAGTATTAGAGGATCCACCGGGGAGCTGTTTTTT. Translation: CASSIRGSTGELFF.

This clone was counted between two and nine times. This sequence joins TRBV28 and TRBJ1-2, with no clear D. The V gene lost 5 bases and the J gene lost 8 bases, with 12 bases spanning the gap. CDR1 is MDHEN and CDR2 is SYDVKM in the germline V gene. CDR3 length equals 12 residues. The CDR3 region is CASSLDRWGYTF. CDR3 DNA: TGTGCCAGCAGTCTGGATCGCTGGGGCTACACCTTC.

This clone was recorded only once. The chain uses TRBV2 and TRBJ2-1; TRBD2 aligns across 10 bases. Germline-derived CDR1 and CDR2 are SNHLY and FYNNEI. The ends lost 3 bases at V and 4 bases at J; junction bases unmatched: 6. The length of the CDR3 is 16 residues. CDR3 sequence reads: CASSEDTSGVYNEQFF. In nucleotides, the CDR3 is TGTGCCAGCAGTGAGGACACTAGCGGGGTGTACAATGAGCAGTTCTTC.

The chain carries TRBV5-8 and TRBJ1-5, with TRBD1 as a possible D gene (5 bases). Germline loops: CDR1 SGHTS, CDR2 YDEGEE. CDR3 length: 12 amino acids. Trimming removed 7 bases from V and 3 bases from J, with 8 bases in between. DNA of the CDR3: TGTGCCAGCGGGGGGTACAATCAGCCCCAGCATTTT. This translates into CASGGYNQPQHF.

This chain uses TRBV7-6 with TRBJ2-3; D gene uncertain. This CDR3 is built from 14 residues. Trimming removed 3 bases at V and 3 bases at J, with 10 bases between. The germline CDR1 and CDR2 sequences are SGHVS and FNYEAQ. CDR3 coding DNA: TGTGCCAGCAGCTTTGAAGGGATAACAGATACGCAGTATTTT. This codes for CASSFEGITDTQYF.

The chain couples TRBV5-1 to TRBJ2-7; 10 bases are a match to TRBD1. Germline V gene lookup returns CDR1 SGHRS and CDR2 YFSETQ. This CDR3 has 15 amino acids. Trimming at V came to 4 bases and at J to 6 bases, leaving 10 bases not matched to a gene. CDR3 protein: CASSPEGQGIREQYF. The CDR3 nucleotides read TGCGCCAGCAGCCCGGAGGGACAGGGGATTCGCGAGCAGTACTTC.

This sequence joins TRBV14 and TRBJ1-2; 12 bases align to TRBD1. V shed 10 bases, J shed 7 bases, and the junction held 7 bases outside the gene matches. CDR1 is SGHDN and CDR2 is FVKESK in the germline V gene. This CDR3 region has 13 residues. The CDR3 nucleotides are TGTGCCATCTCAAGGGACAGGGGGCTTGGCTACACCTTC. As protein: CAISRDRGLGYTF.

The chain joins TRBV30 to TRBJ1-1; D ambiguous. The CDR3 length is 15 residues. Germline V lookup: CDR1 GTSNPN, CDR2 SVGIG (reference sequence). Trimming stripped 0 bases from V and 0 bases from J, with 11 bases between. This CDR3 reads CAWSVFWPLNTEAFF. As DNA, the CDR3 is TGTGCCTGGAGTGTATTCTGGCCCCTGAACACTGAAGCTTTCTTT. The variable domain in full, with the rest retrieved from reference TRBV30 and TRBJ1-1, is SQTIHQWPATLVQPVGSPLSLECTVEGTSNPNLYWYRQAAGRGLQLLFYSVGIGQISSEVPQNLSASRPQDRQFILSSKKLLLSDSGFYLCAWSVFWPLNTEAFFGQGTRLTVV.

The chain carries TRBV2 and TRBJ1-1; perhaps TRBD1 as D (5 bases). CDR1 is SNHLY and CDR2 is FYNNEI in the germline V gene. V lost 0 bases and J 10 bases, leaving 15 bases between the germline ends. This CDR3 comprises 14 residues. The CDR3 here is CASSEASGGRGAFF. CDR3 nucleotide sequence: TGTGCCAGCAGTGAAGCCTCCGGGGGTAGGGGAGCTTTCTTT.

The chain recombines TRBV29-1 with TRBJ2-7, with D hard to call. Germline assignment: CDR1 SQVTM and CDR2 ANQGSEA. The ends were cut back, 0 bases at V and 5 bases at J, with 8 bases in the middle. The CDR3 sequence is 12 residues long. The CDR3 loop reads CSVEEDRDEQYF. In DNA form, the CDR3 reads TGCAGCGTTGAAGAAGATAGGGACGAGCAGTACTTC.

This clone came up once. The chain carries TRBV19 and TRBJ1-5; the D is unclear. With 3 bases removed from V and 4 bases from J, the gap between germline ends came to 13 bases. The CDR3 is made up of 15 amino acids. Germline-derived CDR1 and CDR2 are LNHDA and SQIVND (reference sequence). The CDR3 sequence: CASSIGLQTNQPQHF. CDR3 sequence (DNA): TGTGCCAGTAGTATTGGATTGCAGACTAATCAGCCCCAGCATTTT.

The gene calls are TRBV6-1 and TRBJ2-1; 10 bases are shared with TRBD2. Unmatched junction bases numbered 7, after V lost 8 bases and J lost 3 bases. The V gene's germline CDR1 is MNHNS and CDR2 SASEGT. There are 15 residues in the CDR3. For the CDR3, the DNA is TGTGCCAGCGCCGGACTAGCGGACGTCTACAATGAGCAGTTCTTC. Its translation: CASAGLADVYNEQFF.

This clone was found a few times. The chain recombines TRBV5-6 with TRBJ1-4; no reliable D call. The length of the CDR3 is 14 residues. The germline V and J ends were trimmed by 1 base and 6 bases, with 10 bases remaining between them. Germline V gene data show CDR1 as SGHDT and CDR2 as YYEEEE. CDR3 DNA sequence: TGTGCCAGCAGCTTGAAAGGGAGAGATGAAAAACTGTTTTTT. As protein: CASSLKGRDEKLFF.